One T cell receptor beta chain is described in this entry. TCRdb analysed the 5' RACE reads with MiXCR anew, one entry per CDR3 protein. The table includes around 9,000 distinct CDR3 sequences, around 50% detected once. Tregs were sorted as CD4+CD25+CD127-/low cells. The ends were cut back, 6 bases at V and 1 base at J, with 18 bases in the middle. Germline V lookup: CDR1 DFQATT, CDR2 SNEGSKA (reference sequence). The CDR3 runs 15 residues. The TCR sequence derives from a female donor with breast cancer. Sample: Tregs sorted from a lymph node. The gene calls are TRBV20-1 and TRBJ2-5, with D maybe TRBD2 (6 bases). This chain's CDR3 is CSASPPYGGQETQYF. In nucleotides, the CDR3 is TGCAGTGCGAGCCCTCCTTACGGGGGCCAAGAGACCCAGTACTTC.